The entry below describes one T cell receptor (beta chain). This CDR3 has 15 amino acids. Germline CDR1 reads SGHDT; CDR2 reads YYEEEE. The V and J ends lost 1 base and 2 bases, in that order; junction bases with no gene match: 2. The data are from a study of shared T cell receptors in the human thymus. Method: immunoSEQ multiplex PCR; TCRdb's copy keeps in-frame clones and lacks some. This sample yields about 710,000 clones, of which 70% to 90% are seen a single time; under 0.01% belongs to the top ten. These records were also assigned to another study, of human thymus T cells. This second study notes: Samples came from healthy Finnish infants during open corrective cardiac surgery. Unrelated individuals had highly overlapping thymic repertoires, as reported in related research.

The receptor's source is a boy younger than two with a congenital heart defect. The V and J genes are TRBV5-6 and TRBJ2-3, with TRBD1 matching over 9 bases. The sequenced sample was thymocytes. The CDR3 region has the DNA TGTGCCAGCAGCTTGCGGGACAGGGACACAGATACGCAGTATTTT. Protein: CASSLRDRDTDTQYF. The full variable domain, rest sourced from reference TRBV5-6 and TRBJ2-3, is DAGVTQSPTHLIKTRGQQVTLRCSPKSGHDTVSWYQQALGQGPQFIFQYYEEEERQRGNFPDRFSGHQFPNYSSELNVNALLLGDSALYLCASSLRDRDTDTQYFGPGTRLTVL.